Sequencing of this TCR beta chain was carried out in a study of Graves' ophthalmopathy and Graves' hyperthyroidism. Using RNA transcripts, the TCR beta CDR3 regions were amplified. RT-PCR was first run with HTBI primers, then multiplex PCR in a second round. TCRdb passed the multiplex PCR reads through MiXCR, listing each CDR3 protein once. The sample lists approximately 160,000 distinct CDR3 sequences, 35% to 45% occurring once. The length of the CDR3 is 14 residues. Trimming took 6 bases from V and 6 from J; bases not matched to a gene: 8. The V gene's germline CDR1 is MDHEN and CDR2 SYDVKM. Study results and limitations: From stable hyperthyroidism, ophthalmopathy was separated by a 13-signature model with 85% to 90% sensitivity and 75% to 84% specificity.

On this clonotype: Its antigen is as yet unknown.

Sequences were obtained from peripheral blood. The V and J genes are TRBV28 and TRBJ2-7, with 10 bases lining up with TRBD1. This TCR derives from a man younger than 45 with Graves' ophthalmopathy. CDR3: CASSSDRGYLEQYF. As DNA, the CDR3 is TGTGCCAGCAGCTCGGACAGGGGGTATCTCGAGCAGTACTTC.